A selection of T cell receptor beta chains follows, all from one sample in a study of T cells in Graves' hyperthyroidism and ophthalmopathy. TCRdb recomputed calls from the multiplex PCR reads with MiXCR, one row per CDR3 protein. Of some 360,000 distinct CDR3 sequences listed, approximately 15% are singletons. The sequenced material came from blood. These receptor sequences come from a woman aged 55 to 70 with Graves' hyperthyroidism. CDR3s include the opening cysteine and the closing phenylalanine or tryptophan. Fields, in order: V gene, clone size, J gene, D gene, CDR3 protein, CDR3 DNA. D genes are given only for firm matches. Not all rows give a size; the values are once, few, many and, for expanded clones, a class.

TRBV2	many	TRBJ1-2	TRBD1	CASSGDRGGYTF	TGTGCCAGCAGCGGGGACAGGGGTGGCTACACCTTC
TRBV28	many	TRBJ2-7	-	CASSLPGPYEQYF	TGTGCCAGCAGTTTACCGGGGCCCTACGAGCAGTACTTC
TRBV4-2	-	TRBJ1-5	TRBD1	CASSVTHGTGNQPQHF	TGTGCCAGCAGCGTAACGCATGGGACAGGGAATCAGCCCCAGCATTTT
TRBV10-1	-	TRBJ2-7	-	CASSDGASYEQYF	TGCGCCAGCAGTGATGGGGCCTCCTACGAGCAGTACTTC
TRBV6-6	few	TRBJ1-2	TRBD1	CASSYVSGQVEGYTF	TGTGCCAGCAGTTACGTGTCGGGACAGGTCGAAGGCTACACCTTC
TRBV5-1	-	TRBJ1-3	-	CASSLGPRQRHSGNTIYF	TGCGCCAGCAGCTTGGGACCCAGACAGCGCCACTCTGGAAACACCATATATTTT
TRBV5-5	many	TRBJ1-5	-	CASSRTSDQPQHF	TGTGCCAGCAGTCGGACTTCCGATCAGCCCCAGCATTTT
TRBV28	many	TRBJ2-7	TRBD2	CASSSWRLAGGISYEQYF	TGTGCCAGCAGTTCCTGGAGGTTAGCGGGAGGTATTTCCTACGAGCAGTACTTC
TRBV7-9	few	TRBJ2-7	-	CASSSRVAGKIYEQYF	TGTGCCAGCAGCTCCCGGGTTGCGGGGAAGATATACGAGCAGTACTTC
TRBV7-9	many	TRBJ2-3	-	CASNQGGVADTQYF	TGTGCCAGCAACCAAGGGGGGGTGGCAGATACGCAGTATTTT
TRBV15	few	TRBJ2-2	TRBD2	CATSRALAGVENTGELFF	TGTGCCACCAGCAGAGCCCTAGCGGGAGTGGAAAACACCGGGGAGCTGTTTTTT
TRBV18	many	TRBJ1-2	-	CASSPYISKERGYGYTF	TGTGCCAGCTCTCCCTATATTTCTAAGGAAAGGGGCTATGGCTACACCTTC
TRBV12-3/TRBV12-4	many	TRBJ2-7	-	CASSVQSSYEQYF	TGTGCCAGCAGCGTACAAAGCTCCTACGAGCAGTACTTC
TRBV7-3	-	TRBJ2-1	-	CACSTGGSTPIEQFF	TGTGCCTGCAGCACCGGGGGTTCCACCCCCATTGAGCAGTTCTTC
TRBV5-1	many	TRBJ2-1	-	CASSRDTRYYNEQFF	TGCGCCAGCAGCAGAGACACCCGCTATTACAATGAGCAGTTCTTC
TRBV30	many	TRBJ2-1	TRBD2	CAWSVSGLAGVEQFF	TGTGCCTGGAGTGTAAGTGGGCTAGCGGGAGTTGAGCAGTTCTTC
TRBV11-2	-	TRBJ1-2	-	CASSFGARTNYGYTF	TGTGCCAGCAGCTTCGGAGCCAGGACTAACTATGGCTACACCTTC
TRBV12-3/TRBV12-4	few	TRBJ1-3	-	CASSPRLPGNTIYF	TGTGCCAGCAGTCCCAGGCTGCCTGGAAACACCATATATTTT
TRBV18	few	TRBJ2-5	-	CASSRRAGGGKETQYF	TGTGCCAGCTCACGACGGGCAGGGGGAGGAAAAGAGACCCAGTACTTC
TRBV6-1	many	TRBJ2-6	TRBD1	CASRSGTGNPGANVLTF	TGTGCCAGCAGATCCGGGACAGGGAATCCTGGGGCCAACGTCCTGACTTTC
TRBV11-3	many	TRBJ2-1	-	CASSRESSYNEQFF	TGTGCCAGCAGCAGGGAAAGCTCCTACAATGAGCAGTTCTTC
TRBV30	-	TRBJ1-4	TRBD1	CAWSKAAGGAEKLFF	TGTGCCTGGTCAAAAGCCGCAGGGGGGGCAGAAAAACTGTTTTTT
TRBV20-1	many	TRBJ2-7	TRBD1	CSARDSDRGIYEQYF	TGCAGTGCTAGAGATTCGGACAGGGGGATTTACGAGCAGTACTTC
TRBV20-1	few	TRBJ2-1	-	CSSGWGVGGNEQFF	TGCAGCTCGGGATGGGGAGTCGGGGGCAATGAGCAGTTCTTC
TRBV20-1	many	TRBJ2-1	-	CSAITLAGRNEQFF	TGCAGTGCTATAACGCTAGCAGGCCGAAATGAGCAGTTCTTC
TRBV11-2	-	TRBJ1-6	-	CASSEQGLSPLHF	TGTGCCAGCAGCGAGCAGGGGCTTTCACCCCTCCACTTT
TRBV27	many	TRBJ2-1	TRBD2	CASRLAGAGNEQFF	TGTGCCAGCAGACTAGCGGGAGCTGGCAATGAGCAGTTCTTC
TRBV7-2	few	TRBJ2-3	TRBD2	CASSLVGGGASGSSTDTQYF	TGTGCCAGCAGCTTAGTAGGTGGTGGGGCTAGCGGGAGCAGCACAGATACGCAGTATTTT
TRBV24-1	many	TRBJ2-7	-	CATSPPARYYEQYF	TGTGCCACCAGTCCCCCCGCCAGATACTACGAGCAGTACTTC
TRBV9	few	TRBJ2-7	TRBD2	CASSVASGDSYEQYF	TGTGCCAGCAGCGTAGCTAGCGGAGACTCCTACGAGCAGTACTTC
TRBV19	-	TRBJ1-1	TRBD1	CASRKTRQGGLMNTEAFF	TGTGCCAGCCGAAAAACCCGACAGGGGGGCCTGATGAACACTGAAGCTTTCTTT
TRBV28	-	TRBJ1-2	TRBD1	CAILGRTGGDYGYTF	TGTGCCATCCTGGGTAGAACAGGGGGCGACTATGGCTACACCTTC
TRBV19	-	TRBJ1-2	TRBD1	CASGTGGGYGYTF	TGTGCCAGCGGGACAGGGGGCGGGTATGGCTACACCTTC
TRBV12-3/TRBV12-4	many	TRBJ1-1	-	CASSWRGAGTEAFF	TGTGCCAGCAGTTGGCGGGGGGCTGGGACTGAAGCTTTCTTT
TRBV10-3	-	TRBJ1-2	TRBD1	CAISEGDSYYGYTF	TGTGCCATCAGTGAGGGGGACAGCTACTATGGCTACACCTTC
TRBV11-2	many	TRBJ2-1	TRBD2	CASSLGLGYGNEQFF	TGTGCCAGCAGCCTTGGACTAGGGTATGGGAATGAGCAGTTCTTC
TRBV29-1	-	TRBJ1-2	TRBD1	CSVEDLEGADYGYTF	TGCAGCGTTGAAGATCTGGAGGGGGCGGACTATGGCTACACCTTC
TRBV15	-	TRBJ2-1	-	CATSRDGLSYNEQFF	TGTGCCACCAGCAGAGATGGCTTATCCTACAATGAGCAGTTCTTC
TRBV6-2/TRBV6-3	-	TRBJ2-1	-	CASSTIGYVRFF	TGTGCCAGCAGTACCATCGGGTATGTGCGGTTCTTC
TRBV28	many	TRBJ2-1	TRBD2	CASSLGLIGGRSNEQFF	TGTGCCAGCAGTTTAGGCCTTATCGGCGGGAGGTCGAATGAGCAGTTCTTC
TRBV5-1	-	TRBJ2-2	TRBD1	CASSKGQTNTGELFF	TGCGCCAGCAGCAAGGGACAGACGAACACCGGGGAGCTGTTTTTT
TRBV19	-	TRBJ2-1	TRBD2	CASNTRELGNEQFF	TGTGCCAGTAATACGCGGGAGTTGGGGAATGAGCAGTTCTTC
TRBV5-6	-	TRBJ2-1	-	CASTSRGSYEQFF	TGTGCCAGCACCTCGAGGGGGTCCTACGAGCAGTTCTTC
TRBV24-1	many	TRBJ2-1	TRBD1	CATSDTLARGYNEQFF	TGTGCCACCAGTGATACCCTTGCCAGGGGGTACAATGAGCAGTTCTTC
TRBV10-2	-	TRBJ2-1	TRBD2	CASSDGAFSGGSYNEQFF	TGCGCCAGCAGTGACGGGGCTTTTAGCGGGGGATCCTACAATGAGCAGTTCTTC
TRBV28	few	TRBJ1-6	-	CASNPYLQGRGNSPLHF	TGTGCCAGCAACCCGTACCTCCAGGGGCGGGGTAATTCACCCCTCCACTTT
TRBV28	many	TRBJ2-7	-	CASRGALNEQYF	TGTGCCAGCAGAGGAGCTTTGAACGAGCAGTACTTC
TRBV3-1	many	TRBJ2-3	-	CASSQDGDTQYF	TGTGCCAGCAGCCAAGATGGGGATACGCAGTATTTT
TRBV20-1	-	TRBJ2-5	TRBD2	CSAKGTSAWSETQYF	TGCAGTGCGAAAGGGACTAGCGCATGGTCAGAGACCCAGTACTTC
TRBV6-2/TRBV6-3	many	TRBJ1-3	-	CASSYPGLGNTIYF	TGTGCCAGCAGTTACCCGGGACTTGGAAACACCATATATTTT
TRBV29-1	-	TRBJ2-6	-	CSAITSSGANVLTF	TGCAGCGCGATAACAAGCTCTGGGGCCAACGTCCTGACTTTC
TRBV2	many	TRBJ2-3	TRBD2	CASSLGLAGPPTQYF	TGTGCCAGCAGTTTAGGACTAGCAGGACCCCCCACGCAGTATTTT
TRBV6-1	-	TRBJ2-1	-	CASRKGALEQFF	TGTGCCAGCAGAAAGGGAGCCCTAGAGCAGTTCTTC
TRBV29-1	-	TRBJ2-2	-	CSGDNAGELFF	TGCAGCGGAGACAACGCCGGGGAGCTGTTTTTT
TRBV19	few	TRBJ1-5	-	CASSGDRPNQPQHF	TGTGCCAGTAGTGGTGACAGGCCCAATCAGCCCCAGCATTTT
TRBV12-3/TRBV12-4	-	TRBJ2-7	TRBD1	CASSLGGQGLYEQYF	TGTGCCAGCAGTTTAGGCGGACAGGGGCTCTACGAGCAGTACTTC